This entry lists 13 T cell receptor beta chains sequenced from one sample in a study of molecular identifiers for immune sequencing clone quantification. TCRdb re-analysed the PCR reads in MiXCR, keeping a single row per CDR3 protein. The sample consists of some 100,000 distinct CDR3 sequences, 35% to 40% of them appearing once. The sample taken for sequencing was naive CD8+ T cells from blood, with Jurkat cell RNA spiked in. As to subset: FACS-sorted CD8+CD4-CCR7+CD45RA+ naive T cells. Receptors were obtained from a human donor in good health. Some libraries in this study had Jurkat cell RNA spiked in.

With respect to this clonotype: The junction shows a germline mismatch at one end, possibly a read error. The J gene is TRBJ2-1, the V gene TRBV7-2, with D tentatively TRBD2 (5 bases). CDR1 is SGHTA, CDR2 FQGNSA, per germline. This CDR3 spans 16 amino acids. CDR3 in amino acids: CASSPKSGPSYYEQFF. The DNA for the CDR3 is TGTGCCAGCAGCCCAAAAAGCGGACCCTCCTACTATGAGCAGTTCTTC.

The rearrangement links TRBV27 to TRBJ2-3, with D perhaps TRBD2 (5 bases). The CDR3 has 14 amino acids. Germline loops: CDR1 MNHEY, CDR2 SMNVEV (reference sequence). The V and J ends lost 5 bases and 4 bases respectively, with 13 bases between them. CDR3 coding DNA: TGTGCCAGCAGTCTATTCGGGCGGGCAGATACGCAGTATTTT. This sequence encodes CASSLFGRADTQYF.

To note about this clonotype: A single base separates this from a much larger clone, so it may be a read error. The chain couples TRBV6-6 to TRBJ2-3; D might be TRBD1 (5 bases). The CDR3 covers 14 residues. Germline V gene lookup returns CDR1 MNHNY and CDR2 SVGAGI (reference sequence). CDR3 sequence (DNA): TGTGCCAGCACACTCAGGGTGGGCACAGATGCGCAGTATTTT. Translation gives CASTLRVGTDAQYF.

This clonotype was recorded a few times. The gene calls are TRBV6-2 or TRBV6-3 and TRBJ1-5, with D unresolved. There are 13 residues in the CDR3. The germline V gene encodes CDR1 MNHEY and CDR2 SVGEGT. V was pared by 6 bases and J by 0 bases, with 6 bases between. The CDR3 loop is CASSEISNQPQHF. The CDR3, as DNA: TGTGCCAGCAGCGAAATTAGCAATCAGCCCCAGCATTTT.

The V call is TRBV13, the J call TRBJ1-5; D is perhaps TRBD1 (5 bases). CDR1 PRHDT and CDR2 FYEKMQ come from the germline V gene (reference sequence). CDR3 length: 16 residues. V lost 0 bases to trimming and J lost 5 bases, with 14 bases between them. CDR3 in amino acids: CASSLGLQGGHQPQHF. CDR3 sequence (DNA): TGTGCCAGCAGCTTAGGCTTGCAGGGAGGACATCAGCCCCAGCATTTT.

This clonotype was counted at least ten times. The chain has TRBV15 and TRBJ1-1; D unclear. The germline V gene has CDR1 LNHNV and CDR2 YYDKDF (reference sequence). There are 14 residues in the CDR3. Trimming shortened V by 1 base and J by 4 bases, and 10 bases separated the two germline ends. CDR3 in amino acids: CATSRVIGSTEAFF. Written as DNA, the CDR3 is TGTGCCACCAGCAGAGTGATCGGATCCACTGAAGCTTTCTTT.

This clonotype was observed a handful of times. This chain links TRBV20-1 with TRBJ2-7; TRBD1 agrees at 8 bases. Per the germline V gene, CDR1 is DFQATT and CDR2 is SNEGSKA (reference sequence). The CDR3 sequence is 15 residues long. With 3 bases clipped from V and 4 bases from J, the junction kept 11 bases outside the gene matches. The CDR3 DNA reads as TGCAGTGCTAGTGGACAGGGAACTTTTAGGTACGAGCAGTACTTC. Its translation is CSASGQGTFRYEQYF.

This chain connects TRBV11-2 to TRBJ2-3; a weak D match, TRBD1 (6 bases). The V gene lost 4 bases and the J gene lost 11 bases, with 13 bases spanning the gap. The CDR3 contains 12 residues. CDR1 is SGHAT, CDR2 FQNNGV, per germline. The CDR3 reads CASSYTGLGQYF. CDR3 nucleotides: TGTGCCAGCAGCTACACAGGGTTGGGGCAGTATTTT.

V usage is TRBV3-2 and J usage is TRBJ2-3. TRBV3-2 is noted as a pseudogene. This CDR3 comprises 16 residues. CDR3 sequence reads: CASSQDPQIPTDAQYF. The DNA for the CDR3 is TGTGCCAGCAGCCAAGATCCACAGATTCCCACAGATGCGCAGTATTTT.

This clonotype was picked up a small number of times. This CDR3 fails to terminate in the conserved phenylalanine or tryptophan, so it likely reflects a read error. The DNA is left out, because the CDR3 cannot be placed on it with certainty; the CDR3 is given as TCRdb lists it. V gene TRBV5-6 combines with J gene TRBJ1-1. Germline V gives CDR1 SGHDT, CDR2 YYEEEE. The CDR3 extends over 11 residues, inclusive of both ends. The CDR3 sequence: CASSAGANGVI.

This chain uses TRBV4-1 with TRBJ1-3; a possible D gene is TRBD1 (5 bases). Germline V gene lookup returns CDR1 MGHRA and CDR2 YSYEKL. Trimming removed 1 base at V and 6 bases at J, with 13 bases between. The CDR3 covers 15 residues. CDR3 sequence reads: CASSQVGGPENTIYF. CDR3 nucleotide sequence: TGCGCCAGCAGCCAAGTCGGGGGACCTGAAAACACCATATATTTT.

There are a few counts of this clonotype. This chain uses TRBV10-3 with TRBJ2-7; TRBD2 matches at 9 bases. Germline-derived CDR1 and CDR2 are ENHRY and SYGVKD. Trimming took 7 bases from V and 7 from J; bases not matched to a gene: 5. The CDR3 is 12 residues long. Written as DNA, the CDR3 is TGTGCCATCATGGCTAGCGGGAAGGAGCAGTACTTC. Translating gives CAIMASGKEQYF.

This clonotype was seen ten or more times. CDR3 in amino acids: CASSEGGLPSGRVDEQFF. CDR3 nucleotides: TGTGCCAGCAGTGAAGGAGGTCTCCCTAGCGGGAGGGTCGATGAGCAGTTCTTC. The chain couples TRBV25-1 to TRBJ2-1; TRBD2 matches 12 bases. J lost 8 bases, V lost 2 bases, and 13 bases had no gene match. The CDR3 runs 18 residues. Germline CDR1 MGHDK, CDR2 SYGVNS.